This T cell receptor beta chain was identified in a study of blood T cell repertoires in COVID-19. Study at large: COVID-19 samples collected from the United States, Italy and Spain covered acute and convalescent phases.

CDR1 and CDR2 (germline): SGHRS, YFSETQ. The length of the CDR3 is 15 residues. Unmatched junction bases numbered 11, after V lost 5 bases and J lost 8 bases. TCRdb's table, derived via immunoSEQ multiplex PCR, lists solely in-frame clones and lacks some. The sample holds fewer than 60,000 clones, about nine tenths seen once. This rearrangement joins TRBV5-1 to TRBJ1-4, with TRBD1 matching over 8 bases. This sequence was found in a human donor with acute or convalescent COVID-19. The donor label of this sample is uncertain. The material sequenced was peripheral blood. CDR3 coding DNA: TGCGCCAGCAGTACCGATCAGGGGGCAGGGGAAAAACTGTTTTTT. The encoded protein is CASSTDQGAGEKLFF.